These 4 T cell receptor beta chains were sequenced from one sample in a study of metastatic and nonmetastatic thyroid tumors. Before thyroid surgery, none of the patients had received any treatment. TCRdb re-called clones from the PCR reads using MiXCR. The repertoire consists of about 26,000 clones, with roughly 25% occurring once and the leading ten covering 6%. Sample: blood. Source of these receptors: a female donor with papillary thyroid cancer or a benign thyroid nodule (not recorded which). Some clones in this sample may be carry-over from other donors' samples.

This clone is judged medium-sized. The rearrangement uses TRBV6-4 and TRBJ2-1, with D possibly matching TRBD2 (6 bases). Germline-derived CDR1 and CDR2 are MRHNA and SNTAGT. The V gene lost 3 bases and the J gene lost 7 bases, with 13 bases spanning the gap. This CDR3 has 14 residues. The CDR3, as DNA: TGTGCCAGCAGTGAGGGTCTAGCGAATAATGAGCAGTTCTTC. Translating gives CASSEGLANNEQFF.

This clone is medium-sized in the sample. V usage is TRBV2 and J usage is TRBJ1-3; TRBD1 aligns across 8 bases. This CDR3 is 15 amino acids long. The ends lost 4 bases at V and 4 bases at J; junction bases unmatched: 6. Germline assignment: CDR1 SNHLY and CDR2 FYNNEI. The CDR3 here is CASSGQGAGGNTIYF. Here the CDR3 DNA reads TGTGCCAGCAGTGGTCAGGGGGCAGGGGGAAACACCATATATTTT.

This clone has a handful of counts. This chain uses TRBV10-3 with TRBJ2-1; perhaps TRBD2 as D (5 bases). From germline, CDR1 is ENHRY and CDR2 SYGVKD. The CDR3 is 15 residues long. Trimming removed 6 bases at V and 2 bases at J, with 14 bases between. The CDR3 region has the DNA TGTGCCATCAGCCCGGTATTAGCGACCTACAATGAGCAGTTCTTC. Translation: CAISPVLATYNEQFF.

Only a few counts were recorded for this clone. One end of the junction does not line up with germline, which may come from a read error. CDR3 DNA sequence: TGTGCCAGCCGTGGTTCCGGGTGCAACCAGCCCCAGCATTTT. It translates to CASRGSGCNQPQHF. The genes are TRBV27 and TRBJ1-5; no reliable D call. The CDR3 consists of 14 residues. CDR1 and CDR2 from the germline V gene are MNHEY and SMNVEV (reference sequence).